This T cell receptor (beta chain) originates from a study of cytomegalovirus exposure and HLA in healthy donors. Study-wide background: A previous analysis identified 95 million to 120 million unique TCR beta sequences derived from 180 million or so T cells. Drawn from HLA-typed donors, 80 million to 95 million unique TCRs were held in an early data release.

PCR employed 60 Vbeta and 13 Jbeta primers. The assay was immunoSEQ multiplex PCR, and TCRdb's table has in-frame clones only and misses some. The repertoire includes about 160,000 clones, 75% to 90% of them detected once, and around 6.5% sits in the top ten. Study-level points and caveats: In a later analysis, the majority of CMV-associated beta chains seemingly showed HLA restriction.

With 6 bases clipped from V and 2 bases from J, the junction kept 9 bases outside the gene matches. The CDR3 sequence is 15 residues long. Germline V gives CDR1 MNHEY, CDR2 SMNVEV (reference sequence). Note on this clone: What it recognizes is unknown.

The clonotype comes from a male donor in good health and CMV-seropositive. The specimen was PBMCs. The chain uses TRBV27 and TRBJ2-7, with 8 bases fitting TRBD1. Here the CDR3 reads CASSLAATGAYEQYF. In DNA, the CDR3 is TGTGCCAGCAGCTTAGCCGCGACAGGGGCCTACGAGCAGTACTTC.